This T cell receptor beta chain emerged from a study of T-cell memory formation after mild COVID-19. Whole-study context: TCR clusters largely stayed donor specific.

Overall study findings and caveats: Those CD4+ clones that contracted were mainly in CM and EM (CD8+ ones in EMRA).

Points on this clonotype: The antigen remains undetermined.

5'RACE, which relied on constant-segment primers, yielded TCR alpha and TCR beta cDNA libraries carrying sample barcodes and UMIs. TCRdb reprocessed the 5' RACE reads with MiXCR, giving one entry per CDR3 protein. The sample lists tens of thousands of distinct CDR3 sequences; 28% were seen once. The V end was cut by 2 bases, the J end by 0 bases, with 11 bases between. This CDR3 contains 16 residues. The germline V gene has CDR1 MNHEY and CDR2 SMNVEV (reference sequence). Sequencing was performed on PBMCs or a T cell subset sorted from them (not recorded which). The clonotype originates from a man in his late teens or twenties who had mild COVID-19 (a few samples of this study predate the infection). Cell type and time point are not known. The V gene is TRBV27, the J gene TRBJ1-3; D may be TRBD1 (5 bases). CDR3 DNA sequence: TGTGCCAGCAGTTTAACAGGCGTACCCTCTGGAAACACCATATATTTT. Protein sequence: CASSLTGVPSGNTIYF.